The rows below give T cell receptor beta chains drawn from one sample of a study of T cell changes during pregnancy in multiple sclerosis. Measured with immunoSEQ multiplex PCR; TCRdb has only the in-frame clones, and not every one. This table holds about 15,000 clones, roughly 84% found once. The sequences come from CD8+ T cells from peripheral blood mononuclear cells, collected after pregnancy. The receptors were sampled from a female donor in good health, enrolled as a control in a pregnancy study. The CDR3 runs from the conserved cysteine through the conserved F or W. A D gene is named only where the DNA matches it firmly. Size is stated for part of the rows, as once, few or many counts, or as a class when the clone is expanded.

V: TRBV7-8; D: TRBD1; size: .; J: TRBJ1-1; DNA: TGTGCCAGCAGCTGGGGACAGGGGCTGAACACTGAAGCTTTCTTT; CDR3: CASSWGQGLNTEAFF
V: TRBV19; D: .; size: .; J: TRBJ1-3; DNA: TGTGCCAGTAGTGACACAGCAAGCTCTGGAAACACCATATATTTT; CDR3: CASSDTASSGNTIYF
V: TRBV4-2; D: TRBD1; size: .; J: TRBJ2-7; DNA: TGTGCCAGCAGCCAAGGTCCAGGGGGCGCGGACGAGCAGTACTTC; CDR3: CASSQGPGGADEQYF
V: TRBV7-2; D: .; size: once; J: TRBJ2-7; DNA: TGTGCCAGCAGCTCATCCACCGGGGGAGCCTACGAGCAGTACTTC; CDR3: CASSSSTGGAYEQYF
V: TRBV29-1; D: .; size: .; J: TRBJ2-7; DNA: TGCAGCGTTGAGGGGGGAACCCCCTACGAGCAGTACTTC; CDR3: CSVEGGTPYEQYF
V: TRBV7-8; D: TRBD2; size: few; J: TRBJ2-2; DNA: TGTGCCAGCTATTTAGGCGGGGGGAACACCGGGGAGCTGTTTTTT; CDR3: CASYLGGGNTGELFF
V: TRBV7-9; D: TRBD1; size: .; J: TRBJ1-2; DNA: TGTGCCAGCAGCTCCCACGGACAGGGGGAGGGCTACACCTTC; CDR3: CASSSHGQGEGYTF
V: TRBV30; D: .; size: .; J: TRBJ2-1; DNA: TGTGCCTGGAGCCCGACCGGGGATGAGCAGTTCTTC; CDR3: CAWSPTGDEQFF
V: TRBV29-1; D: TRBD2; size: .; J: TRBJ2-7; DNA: TGCAGCGTTGTGGGGAGGGTAACCCGGGAGGGCCAGGCTCCCTACGAGCAGTACTTC; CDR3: CSVVGRVTREGQAPYEQYF
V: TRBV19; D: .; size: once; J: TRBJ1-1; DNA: TGTGCCAGTAGTATAAATGAGGCCGAAGCTTTCTTT; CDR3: CASSINEAEAFF
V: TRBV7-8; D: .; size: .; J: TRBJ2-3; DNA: TGTGCCAGCAGCCCCCGACGGGGCACAGATACGCAGTATTTT; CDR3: CASSPRRGTDTQYF
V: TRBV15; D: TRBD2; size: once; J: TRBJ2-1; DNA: TGTGCCACCAGCAGAGAGCGGGGGGGGTCCTACAATGAGCAGTTCTTC; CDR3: CATSRERGGSYNEQFF
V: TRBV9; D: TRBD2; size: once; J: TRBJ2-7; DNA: TGTGCCAGCAGCCCCTGGGAGCGGGGGACCGACGAGCAGTACTTC; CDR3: CASSPWERGTDEQYF
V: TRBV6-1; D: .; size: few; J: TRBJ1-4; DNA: TGTGCCAGCAGTGAAGGGCCTGGACAAGTTGAAAAACTGTTTTTT; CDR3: CASSEGPGQVEKLFF
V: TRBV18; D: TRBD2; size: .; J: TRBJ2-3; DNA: TGTGCCAGTTCTAGAGTCCCCGGGACTAGCGGTTCCCGGGATACGCAGTATTTT; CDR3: CASSRVPGTSGSRDTQYF
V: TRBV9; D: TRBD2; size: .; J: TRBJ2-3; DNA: TGTGCCAGCAGCGTAGTTGGGACTAGCGTCACAGATACGCAGTATTTT; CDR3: CASSVVGTSVTDTQYF
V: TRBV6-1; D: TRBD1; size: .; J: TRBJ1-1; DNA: TGTGCCAGCAGTCTAGGGACAGGGAACACTGAAGCTTTCTTT; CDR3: CASSLGTGNTEAFF
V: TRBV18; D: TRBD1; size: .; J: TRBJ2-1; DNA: TGTGCCAGCCCGGCCCCAGGGACAGGGGGGAATGAGCAGTTCTTC; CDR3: CASPAPGTGGNEQFF